These T cell receptor beta chains were read from a single sample in a study of T cells after yellow fever vaccination. MiXCR was run by TCRdb on the 5' RACE reads, yielding one entry per CDR3 protein. The data show more than 95,000 distinct CDR3 sequences, about 15% seen once. The source material was CD8+ T cells sorted from PBMCs, sampled 5 days after the yellow fever booster vaccination. Receptors originate from a man aged 18 to 35 who received the YFV17D yellow fever vaccine. Each CDR3 is given with its conserved first and last residue. A D gene is named only where the DNA matches it firmly. A row's size may be missing; if present it is once, few, many or a size class.

d_call: TRBD1; v_call: TRBV7-9; j_call: TRBJ1-3; clone_size: .; cdr3_aa: CASTVQRGPLSGNTIYF; cdr3_nt: TGTGCCAGCACCGTCCAGAGGGGGCCTCTCTCTGGAAACACCATATATTTT
d_call: .; v_call: TRBV7-2; j_call: TRBJ2-5; clone_size: few; cdr3_aa: CASSVQGQETQYF; cdr3_nt: TGTGCCAGCAGCGTACAGGGTCAAGAGACCCAGTACTTC
d_call: .; v_call: TRBV7-3; j_call: TRBJ1-1; clone_size: many; cdr3_aa: CASSHSGGLNTEAFF; cdr3_nt: TGTGCCAGCAGCCACAGTGGCGGCCTTAACACTGAAGCTTTCTTT
d_call: TRBD2; v_call: TRBV3-1; j_call: TRBJ2-2; clone_size: many; cdr3_aa: CASSFGLASGELFF; cdr3_nt: TGTGCCAGCAGCTTCGGACTAGCATCCGGGGAGCTGTTTTTT
d_call: TRBD2; v_call: TRBV12-3/TRBV12-4; j_call: TRBJ2-3; clone_size: few; cdr3_aa: CASSPIAGGADTQYF; cdr3_nt: TGTGCCAGCAGTCCTATAGCGGGGGGGGCAGATACGCAGTATTTT
d_call: TRBD1; v_call: TRBV4-3; j_call: TRBJ2-7; clone_size: few; cdr3_aa: CASSQGPARQGQRVYEQYF; cdr3_nt: TGCGCCAGCAGCCAGGGACCCGCTCGGCAGGGACAGCGAGTCTACGAGCAGTACTTC
d_call: .; v_call: TRBV12-3/TRBV12-4; j_call: TRBJ1-2; clone_size: .; cdr3_aa: CASSPEGVSYGYTF; cdr3_nt: TGTGCCAGCAGCCCCGAAGGGGTGAGCTATGGCTACACCTTC
d_call: TRBD2; v_call: TRBV6-1; j_call: TRBJ2-1; clone_size: few; cdr3_aa: CASKLLAGGSYNEQFF; cdr3_nt: TGTGCCAGCAAGTTACTAGCGGGGGGTTCCTACAATGAGCAGTTCTTC
d_call: .; v_call: TRBV20-1; j_call: TRBJ2-2; clone_size: .; cdr3_aa: CSARDPRAIGELFF; cdr3_nt: TGCAGTGCTAGAGATCCCAGGGCGATCGGGGAGCTGTTTTTT
d_call: TRBD1; v_call: TRBV5-1; j_call: TRBJ1-1; clone_size: many; cdr3_aa: CASLHEGATEAFF; cdr3_nt: TGCGCCAGCCTCCACGAGGGGGCAACTGAAGCTTTCTTT
d_call: .; v_call: TRBV27; j_call: TRBJ2-7; clone_size: .; cdr3_aa: CASSPGYYEQYF; cdr3_nt: TGTGCCAGCAGTCCGGGATACTACGAGCAGTACTTC
d_call: .; v_call: TRBV12-3/TRBV12-4; j_call: TRBJ1-4; clone_size: .; cdr3_aa: CASSLAPTSPGLLNEKLFF; cdr3_nt: TGTGCCAGCAGTTTGGCCCCTACCTCACCGGGGCTCCTTAATGAAAAACTGTTTTTT
d_call: .; v_call: TRBV4-1; j_call: TRBJ2-1; clone_size: few; cdr3_aa: CASRGPSDEQFF; cdr3_nt: TGCGCCAGCAGAGGACCTTCCGATGAGCAGTTCTTC
d_call: .; v_call: TRBV24-1; j_call: TRBJ2-2; clone_size: few; cdr3_aa: CATSDLWVQGNAGELFF; cdr3_nt: TGTGCCACCAGTGATTTGTGGGTCCAGGGTAACGCCGGGGAGCTGTTTTTT
d_call: TRBD1; v_call: TRBV7-9; j_call: TRBJ1-2; clone_size: .; cdr3_aa: CASSLLGLGQNYGYTF; cdr3_nt: TGTGCCAGCAGCTTACTCGGATTGGGACAGAACTATGGCTACACCTTC
d_call: TRBD1; v_call: TRBV4-3; j_call: TRBJ2-1; clone_size: few; cdr3_aa: CASSQEHWFGTGGHEQFF; cdr3_nt: TGCGCCAGCAGCCAAGAACACTGGTTCGGGACAGGGGGACATGAGCAGTTCTTC
d_call: .; v_call: TRBV9; j_call: TRBJ2-6; clone_size: few; cdr3_aa: CASSVAGGRGSGANVLTF; cdr3_nt: TGTGCCAGCAGCGTAGCCGGGGGTCGGGGCTCTGGGGCCAACGTCCTGACTTTC
d_call: .; v_call: TRBV7-9; j_call: TRBJ2-3; clone_size: .; cdr3_aa: CASTPGAGTDTQYF; cdr3_nt: TGTGCCAGCACCCCCGGGGCCGGCACAGATACGCAGTATTTT
d_call: .; v_call: TRBV3-1; j_call: TRBJ1-4; clone_size: few; cdr3_aa: CASSQDFGGFAEKLFF; cdr3_nt: TGTGCCAGCAGCCAAGATTTCGGGGGGTTCGCGGAAAAACTGTTTTTT
d_call: TRBD2; v_call: TRBV5-1; j_call: TRBJ2-1; clone_size: .; cdr3_aa: CASSLAGTSGNEQFF; cdr3_nt: TGCGCCAGCAGCTTGGCCGGGACTAGCGGCAATGAGCAGTTCTTC
d_call: .; v_call: TRBV6-2/TRBV6-3; j_call: TRBJ1-2; clone_size: many; cdr3_aa: CASSSRGLYGYTF; cdr3_nt: TGTGCCAGCAGCAGCAGGGGACTCTATGGCTACACCTTC
d_call: .; v_call: TRBV4-1; j_call: TRBJ2-7; clone_size: many; cdr3_aa: CASSQTRGRLYEQYF; cdr3_nt: TGCGCCAGCAGCCAAACCCGAGGACGACTCTACGAGCAGTACTTC
d_call: .; v_call: TRBV5-1; j_call: TRBJ1-1; clone_size: few; cdr3_aa: CASSNSYEGVTEAFF; cdr3_nt: TGCGCCAGCAGCAATTCGTATGAGGGCGTCACTGAAGCTTTCTTT
d_call: .; v_call: TRBV7-9; j_call: TRBJ2-2; clone_size: few; cdr3_aa: CASSSTPRGTSTRANTGELFF; cdr3_nt: TGTGCCAGCAGTTCTACTCCTCGGGGGACTTCCACCCGAGCGAACACCGGGGAGCTGTTTTTT
d_call: .; v_call: TRBV7-3; j_call: TRBJ2-3; clone_size: few; cdr3_aa: CASSRYGVGTDTQYF; cdr3_nt: TGTGCCAGCAGCAGGTACGGGGTTGGCACAGATACGCAGTATTTT
d_call: TRBD2; v_call: TRBV2; j_call: TRBJ2-1; clone_size: .; cdr3_aa: CASTTSGGANEQFF; cdr3_nt: TGTGCCAGCACAACTAGCGGGGGGGCCAATGAGCAGTTCTTC
d_call: .; v_call: TRBV15; j_call: TRBJ1-1; clone_size: few; cdr3_aa: CATSSWVSGGTEAFF; cdr3_nt: TGTGCCACCAGCAGCTGGGTCTCCGGAGGGACTGAAGCTTTCTTT
d_call: .; v_call: TRBV20-1; j_call: TRBJ2-1; clone_size: .; cdr3_aa: CSARDLAGISYNEQFF; cdr3_nt: TGCAGTGCTAGAGATCTGGCGGGGATCTCCTACAATGAGCAGTTCTTC
d_call: .; v_call: TRBV5-6; j_call: TRBJ2-5; clone_size: .; cdr3_aa: CASSWQETQYF; cdr3_nt: TGTGCCAGCAGCTGGCAAGAGACCCAGTACTTC
d_call: TRBD2; v_call: TRBV6-2/TRBV6-3; j_call: TRBJ2-1; clone_size: .; cdr3_aa: CASNTGGRNNEQFF; cdr3_nt: TGTGCCAGCAACACGGGGGGGCGAAACAATGAGCAGTTCTTC
d_call: .; v_call: TRBV11-2; j_call: TRBJ1-1; clone_size: .; cdr3_aa: CASSFGLDMEAFF; cdr3_nt: TGTGCCAGCAGCTTTGGGTTGGACATGGAAGCTTTCTTT
d_call: .; v_call: TRBV19; j_call: TRBJ2-2; clone_size: few; cdr3_aa: CASSTGPLGTGELFF; cdr3_nt: TGTGCCAGTAGTACCGGGCCCCTCGGGACCGGGGAGCTGTTTTTT